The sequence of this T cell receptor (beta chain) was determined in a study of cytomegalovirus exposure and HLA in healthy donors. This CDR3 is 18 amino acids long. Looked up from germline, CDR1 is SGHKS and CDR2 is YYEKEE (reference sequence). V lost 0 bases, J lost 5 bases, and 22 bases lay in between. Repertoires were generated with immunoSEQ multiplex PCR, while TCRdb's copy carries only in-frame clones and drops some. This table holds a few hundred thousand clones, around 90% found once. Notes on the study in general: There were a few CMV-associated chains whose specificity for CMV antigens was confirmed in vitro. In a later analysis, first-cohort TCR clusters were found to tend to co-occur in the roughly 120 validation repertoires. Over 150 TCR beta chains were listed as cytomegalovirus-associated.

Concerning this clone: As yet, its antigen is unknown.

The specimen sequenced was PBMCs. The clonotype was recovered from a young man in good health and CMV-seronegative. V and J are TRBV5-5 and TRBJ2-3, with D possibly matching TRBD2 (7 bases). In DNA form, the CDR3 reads TGTGCCAGCAGCTTGGGTTTCAGCCCGGGGGGCCGGGGAGATACGCAGTATTTT. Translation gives CASSLGFSPGGRGDTQYF.